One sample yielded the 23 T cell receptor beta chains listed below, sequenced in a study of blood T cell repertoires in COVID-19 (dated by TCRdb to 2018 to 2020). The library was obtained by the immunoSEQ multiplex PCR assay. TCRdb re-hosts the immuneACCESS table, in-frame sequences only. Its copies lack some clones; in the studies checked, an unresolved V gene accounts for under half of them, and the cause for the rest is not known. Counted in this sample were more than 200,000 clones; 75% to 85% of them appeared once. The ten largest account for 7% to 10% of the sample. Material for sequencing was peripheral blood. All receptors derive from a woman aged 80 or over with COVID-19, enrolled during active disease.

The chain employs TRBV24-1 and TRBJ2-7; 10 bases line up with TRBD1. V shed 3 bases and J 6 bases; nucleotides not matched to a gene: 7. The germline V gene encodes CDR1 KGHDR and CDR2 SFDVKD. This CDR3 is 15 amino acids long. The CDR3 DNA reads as TGTGCCACCAGTGATGCCGGGACAGGGGTTATCGAGCAGTACTTC. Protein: CATSDAGTGVIEQYF.

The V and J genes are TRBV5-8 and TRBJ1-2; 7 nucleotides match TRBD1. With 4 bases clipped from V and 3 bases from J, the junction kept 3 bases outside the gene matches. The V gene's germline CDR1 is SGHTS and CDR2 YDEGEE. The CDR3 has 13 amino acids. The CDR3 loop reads CASSPTGYYGYTF. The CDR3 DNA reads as TGTGCCAGCAGCCCGACAGGGTACTATGGCTACACCTTC.

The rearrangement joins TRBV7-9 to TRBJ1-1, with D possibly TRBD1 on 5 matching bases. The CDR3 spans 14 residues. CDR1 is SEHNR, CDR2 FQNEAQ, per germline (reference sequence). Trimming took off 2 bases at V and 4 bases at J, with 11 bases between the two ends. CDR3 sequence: CASSLLQVSTEAFF. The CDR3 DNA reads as TGTGCCAGCAGCTTATTACAGGTAAGCACTGAAGCTTTCTTT.

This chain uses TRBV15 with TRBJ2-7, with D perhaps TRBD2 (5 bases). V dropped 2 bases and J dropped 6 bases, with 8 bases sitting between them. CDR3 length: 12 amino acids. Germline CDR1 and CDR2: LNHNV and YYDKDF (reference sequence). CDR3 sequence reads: CATSRPRGEQYF. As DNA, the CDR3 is TGTGCCACCAGCAGACCCCGGGGCGAGCAGTACTTC.

CDR3 loop: CASSQDPRDGYTF. Here the CDR3 DNA reads TGTGCCAGCAGCCAAGATCCTCGAGATGGCTACACCTTC. This chain uses TRBV3-1 (or the pseudogene TRBV3-2) with TRBJ1-2; D uncertain. Trimming took off 0 bases at V and 6 bases at J, with 8 bases between the two ends. The germline V gene has CDR1 LGHDT and CDR2 YNNKEL (reference sequence). The CDR3 consists of 13 residues.

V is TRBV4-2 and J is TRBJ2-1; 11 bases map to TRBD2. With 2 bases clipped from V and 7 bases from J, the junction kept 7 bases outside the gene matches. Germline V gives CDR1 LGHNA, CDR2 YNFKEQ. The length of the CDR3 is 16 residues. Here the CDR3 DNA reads TGTGCCAGCAGCCAAATAGCGGGAGGGCCGGATAATGAGCAGTTCTTC. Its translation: CASSQIAGGPDNEQFF.

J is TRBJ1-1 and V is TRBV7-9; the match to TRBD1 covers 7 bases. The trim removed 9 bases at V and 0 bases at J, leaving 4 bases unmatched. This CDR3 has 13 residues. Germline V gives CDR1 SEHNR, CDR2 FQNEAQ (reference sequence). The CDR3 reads CASNRGMNTEAFF. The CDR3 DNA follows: TGTGCCAGTAACAGGGGAATGAACACTGAAGCTTTCTTT.

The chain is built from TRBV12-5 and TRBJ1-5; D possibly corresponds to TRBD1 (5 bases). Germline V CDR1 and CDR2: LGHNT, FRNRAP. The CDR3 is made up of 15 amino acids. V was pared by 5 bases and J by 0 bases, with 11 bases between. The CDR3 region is CASGRTGGSNQPQHF. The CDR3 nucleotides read TGTGCTAGTGGTCGAACCGGGGGTAGCAATCAGCCCCAGCATTTT.

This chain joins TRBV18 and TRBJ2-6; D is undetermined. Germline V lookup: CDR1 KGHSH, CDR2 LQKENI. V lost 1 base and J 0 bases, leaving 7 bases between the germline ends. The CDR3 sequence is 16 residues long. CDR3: CASSPRVTSGANVLTF. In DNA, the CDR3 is TGTGCCAGCTCACCACGAGTCACCTCTGGGGCCAACGTCCTGACTTTC.

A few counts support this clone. The CDR3 region is CASKGGLAGYTDTQYF. The CDR3 nucleotides read TGTGCCAGCAAGGGGGGGCTAGCGGGATACACAGATACGCAGTATTTT. The chain has TRBV27 and TRBJ2-3, with 9 bases aligning to TRBD2. CDR3 length: 16 residues. V lost 7 bases, J lost 2 bases, and 10 bases stayed unmatched. Germline V gene lookup returns CDR1 MNHEY and CDR2 SMNVEV (reference sequence).

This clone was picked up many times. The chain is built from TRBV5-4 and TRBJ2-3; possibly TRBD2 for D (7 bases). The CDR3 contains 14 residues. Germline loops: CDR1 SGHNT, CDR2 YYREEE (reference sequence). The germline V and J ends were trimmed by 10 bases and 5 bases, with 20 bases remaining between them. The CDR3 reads CAGGRGDPRDTQYF. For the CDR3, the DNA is TGTGCCGGGGGGAGGGGGGACCCAAGAGATACGCAGTATTTT.

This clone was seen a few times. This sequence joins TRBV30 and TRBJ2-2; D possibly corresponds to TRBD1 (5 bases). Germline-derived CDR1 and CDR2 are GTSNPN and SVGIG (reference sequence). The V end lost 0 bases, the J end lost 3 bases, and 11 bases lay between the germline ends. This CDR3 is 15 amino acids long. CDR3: CAWSVQGKDTGELFF. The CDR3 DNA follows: TGTGCCTGGAGTGTTCAGGGAAAGGACACCGGGGAGCTGTTTTTT.

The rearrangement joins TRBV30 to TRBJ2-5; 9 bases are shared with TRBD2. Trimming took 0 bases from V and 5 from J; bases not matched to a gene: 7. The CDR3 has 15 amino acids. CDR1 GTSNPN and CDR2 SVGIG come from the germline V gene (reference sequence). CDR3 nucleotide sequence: TGTGCCTGGAGTGTACGAGGGCGGGGGGGCGAGACCCAGTACTTC. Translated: CAWSVRGRGGETQYF.

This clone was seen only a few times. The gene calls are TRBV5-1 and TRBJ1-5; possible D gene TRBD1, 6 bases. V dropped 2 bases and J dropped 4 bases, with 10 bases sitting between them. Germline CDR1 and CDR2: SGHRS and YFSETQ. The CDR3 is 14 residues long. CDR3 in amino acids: CASSFGGHNQPQHF. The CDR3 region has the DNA TGCGCCAGCAGCTTTGGGGGACATAATCAGCCCCAGCATTTT. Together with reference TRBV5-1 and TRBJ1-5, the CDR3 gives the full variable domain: KAGVTQTPRYLIKTRGQQVTLSCSPISGHRSVSWYQQTPGQGLQFLFEYFSETQRNKGNFPGRFSGRQFSNSRSEMNVSTLELGDSALYLCASSFGGHNQPQHFGDGTRLSIL.

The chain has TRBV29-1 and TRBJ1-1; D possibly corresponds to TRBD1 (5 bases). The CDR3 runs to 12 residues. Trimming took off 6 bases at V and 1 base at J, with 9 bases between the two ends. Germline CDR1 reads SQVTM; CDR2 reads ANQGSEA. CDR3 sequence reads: CSVQVSNTEAFF. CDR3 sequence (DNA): TGCAGCGTACAGGTTTCGAACACTGAAGCTTTCTTT.

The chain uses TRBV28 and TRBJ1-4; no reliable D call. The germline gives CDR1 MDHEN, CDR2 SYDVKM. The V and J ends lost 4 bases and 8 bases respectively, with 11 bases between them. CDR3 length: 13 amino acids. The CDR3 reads CASSSQRLEKLFF. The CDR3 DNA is TGTGCCAGCAGTTCCCAACGACTGGAAAAACTGTTTTTT.

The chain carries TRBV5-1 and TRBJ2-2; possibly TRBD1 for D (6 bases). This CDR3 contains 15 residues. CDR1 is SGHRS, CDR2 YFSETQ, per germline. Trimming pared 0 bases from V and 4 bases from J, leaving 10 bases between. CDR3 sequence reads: CASSLGGLTTGELFF. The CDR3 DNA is TGCGCCAGCAGCTTGGGGGGGCTCACCACCGGGGAGCTGTTTTTT.

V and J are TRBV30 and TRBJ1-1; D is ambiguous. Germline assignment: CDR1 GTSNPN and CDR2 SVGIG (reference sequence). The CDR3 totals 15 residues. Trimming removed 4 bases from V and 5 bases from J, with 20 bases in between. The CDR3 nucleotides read TGTGCCTGGACCCCGGTCCCGGCGGGCGGAACTGAAGCTTTCTTT. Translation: CAWTPVPAGGTEAFF.

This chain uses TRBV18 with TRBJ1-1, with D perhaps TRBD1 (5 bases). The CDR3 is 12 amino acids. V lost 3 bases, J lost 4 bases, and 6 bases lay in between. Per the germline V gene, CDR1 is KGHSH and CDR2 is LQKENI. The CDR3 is CASSPDSTEAFF. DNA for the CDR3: TGTGCCAGCTCACCCGACAGCACTGAAGCTTTCTTT.

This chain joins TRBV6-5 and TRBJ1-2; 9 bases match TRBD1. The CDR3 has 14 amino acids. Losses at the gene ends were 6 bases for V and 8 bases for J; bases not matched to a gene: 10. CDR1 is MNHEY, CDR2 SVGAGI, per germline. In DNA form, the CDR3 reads TGTGCCAGCAGAGGGACAGGGAAGGCTCGGGGCTACACCTTC. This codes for CASRGTGKARGYTF.

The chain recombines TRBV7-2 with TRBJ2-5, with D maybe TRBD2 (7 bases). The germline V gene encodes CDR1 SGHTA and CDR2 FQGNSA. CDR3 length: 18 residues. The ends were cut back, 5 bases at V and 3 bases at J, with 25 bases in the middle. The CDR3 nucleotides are TGTGCCAGCAGCCTTCACCCTAGGGGGGGCGGGAGTAAAGAGACCCAGTACTTC. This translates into CASSLHPRGGGSKETQYF.

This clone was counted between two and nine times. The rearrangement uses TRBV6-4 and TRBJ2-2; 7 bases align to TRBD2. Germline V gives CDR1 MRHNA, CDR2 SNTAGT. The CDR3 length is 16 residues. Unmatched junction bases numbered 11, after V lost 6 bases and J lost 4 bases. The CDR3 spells CASSASIAGITGELFF. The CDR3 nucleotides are TGTGCCAGCAGCGCCTCGATAGCGGGCATCACCGGGGAGCTGTTTTTT.

The CDR3 bases are TGCGCCAGTTCCTCAAACACAGGAGATACGCAGTATTTT. Encoded protein: CASSSNTGDTQYF. The chain recombines TRBV10-2 with TRBJ2-3; tentatively, D is TRBD1 (5 bases). V lost 9 bases to trimming and J lost 5 bases, with 15 bases between them. This CDR3 is built from 13 residues. Germline CDR1 WSHSY, CDR2 SAAADI.